Reported below is one T cell receptor beta chain. Trimming cost V 5 bases and J 0 bases, with 17 bases left between them. The length of the CDR3 is 18 residues. The V gene's germline CDR1 is SNHLY and CDR2 FYNNEI. The assay was immunoSEQ multiplex PCR, and TCRdb's table has in-frame clones only and misses some. Among around 74,000 clones listed, 86% were seen once. The sample is drawn from a study of technical replicates of blood from several donors. Sequencing was performed on PBMCs. The chain couples TRBV2 to TRBJ1-6; D is uncertain. The sequence derives from a human donor in good health. Some clones in this sample may be carry-over from other donors' samples. The CDR3 region is CASSILGRLSSYNSPLHF. CDR3 DNA sequence: TGTGCCAGCAGTATCCTCGGAAGACTTAGCTCCTATAATTCACCCCTCCACTTT.